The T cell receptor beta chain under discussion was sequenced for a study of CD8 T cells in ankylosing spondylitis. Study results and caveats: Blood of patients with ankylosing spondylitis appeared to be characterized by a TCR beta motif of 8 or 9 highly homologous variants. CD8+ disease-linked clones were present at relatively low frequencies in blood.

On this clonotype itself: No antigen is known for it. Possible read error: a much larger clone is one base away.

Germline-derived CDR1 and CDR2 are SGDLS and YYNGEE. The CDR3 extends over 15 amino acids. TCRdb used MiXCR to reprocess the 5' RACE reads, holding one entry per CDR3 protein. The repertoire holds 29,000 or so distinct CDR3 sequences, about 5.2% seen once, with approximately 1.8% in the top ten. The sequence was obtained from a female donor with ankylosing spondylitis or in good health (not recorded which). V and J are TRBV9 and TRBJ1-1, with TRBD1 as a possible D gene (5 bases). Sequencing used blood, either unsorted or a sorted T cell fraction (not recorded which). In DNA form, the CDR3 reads TGTGCCAGCAGCGTAGATGCACCACCGGACACTGAAGCTATCTTT. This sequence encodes CASSVDAPPDTEAIF.